The rows below give T cell receptor beta chains drawn from one sample of a study of chemoradiotherapy in HPV16-positive cancers. Sequencing was performed with immunoSEQ multiplex PCR; in TCRdb, only in-frame clones are kept and a portion is missing. The repertoire holds around 13,000 clones, with 70% to 85% as singletons. Collection took place from a patient who underwent chemoradiotherapy. These TCRs come from a human donor with HPV-associated anogenital cancer. CDR3s include the opening cysteine and the closing phenylalanine or tryptophan. A D gene is named only where the DNA matches it firmly. For some rows the clone size is stated as once, few or many, or as a class when expanded; others skip it.

TRBJ1-1,NA,NA,16,TRBV5-1,TGCGCCAGCAGCTTGGGCGCAGGGAAGGAGAACACTGAAGCTTTCTTT,CASSLGAGKENTEAFF
TRBJ2-7,NA,NA,14,TRBV6-5,TGTGCCAGCAGTTCCGGGCTACGACGCCACGAGCAGTACTTC,CASSSGLRRHEQYF
TRBJ2-3,NA,TRBD2,15,TRBV7-2,TGTGCCAGCAGCCAGACTCGCGGGGGTCTCGATACGCAGTATTTT,CASSQTRGGLDTQYF
TRBJ2-2,NA,NA,11,TRBV2,TGTGCCAGCATTCCTCGGCGGGAGCTGTTTTTT,CASIPRRELFF
TRBJ1-1,NA,TRBD1,14,TRBV19,TGTGCCAGTAGGCAGACAGGGGGGAACACTGAAGCTTTCTTT,CASRQTGGNTEAFF
TRBJ2-3,NA,NA,15,TRBV2,TGTGCCAGCAGGAGGAGGCAGGGGAGCACAGATACGCAGTATTTT,CASRRRQGSTDTQYF
TRBJ2-7,NA,NA,13,TRBV9,TGTGCCAGCAGCGTAGCTACTCGGGGCGAGCAGTACTTC,CASSVATRGEQYF
TRBJ1-1,NA,TRBD1,15,TRBV5-1,TGCGCCAGCAGCCGGGGCGGACAGGGGGAAGGTGAAGCTTTCTTT,CASSRGGQGEGEAFF
TRBJ2-3,NA,NA,15,TRBV2,TGTGCCAGCAGTGAGCAGGGGGGCCAGTCAGATACGCAGTATTTT,CASSEQGGQSDTQYF
TRBJ1-4,NA,TRBD1,15,TRBV5-4,TGTGCCAGCAGCGTACAGGGGGTGAGCGGTGAAAAACTGTTTTTT,CASSVQGVSGEKLFF
TRBJ1-4,NA,NA,13,TRBV7-9,TGTGCCATATCGTCGGGGACTAATGAAAAACTGTTTTTT,CAISSGTNEKLFF
TRBJ1-2,NA,NA,15,TRBV7-3,TGTGCCAGCAGCTTATATCCGGCATTGCCGTATGGCTACACCTTC,CASSLYPALPYGYTF
TRBJ2-2,NA,NA,15,TRBV2,TGTGCCAGCAGTGGCGGGCGAGATTACACCGGGGAGCTGTTTTTT,CASSGGRDYTGELFF
TRBJ2-4,NA,NA,15,TRBV30,TGTGCCTGGAGCGGGGGCCGGGACGCCAAAAACATTCAGTACTTC,CAWSGGRDAKNIQYF
TRBJ1-4,NA,NA,13,TRBV4-3,TGCGCCAGCAGCACTCGGACGGGTGAAAAACTGTTTTTT,CASSTRTGEKLFF
TRBJ1-2,NA,NA,16,TRBV9,TGTGCCAGCAGCGCAGGGGCAGGCCTGGCCAGATATGGCTACACCTTC,CASSAGAGLARYGYTF
TRBJ1-2,NA,NA,17,TRBV7-2,TGTGCCAGCAGCTTCAATGCCGGGGCCCAGCGGCTCTATGGCTACACCTTC,CASSFNAGAQRLYGYTF
TRBJ1-2,NA,NA,15,TRBV4-3,TGCGCCAGCAGCCAAGAAGGAGGGGCCTCTTATGGCTACACCTTC,CASSQEGGASYGYTF
TRBJ1-1,once,NA,15,TRBV7-8,TGTGCCAGCAGCAGGAGGGAAGGGGACGGCACTGAAGCTTTCTTT,CASSRREGDGTEAFF
TRBJ2-2,NA,TRBD2,18,TRBV10-3,TGTGCCATCAGGACCCCTCTGAGGCGGGGGGCAAACACCGGGGAGCTGTTTTTT,CAIRTPLRRGANTGELFF
TRBJ1-5,NA,NA,14,TRBV7-2,TGTGCCAGCAGCGGTGACAGTCTCAATCAGCCCCAGCATTTT,CASSGDSLNQPQHF
TRBJ1-4,few,NA,14,TRBV7-9,TGTGCCAGCAGCTTAGGGCACACTAATGAAAAACTGTTTTTT,CASSLGHTNEKLFF
TRBJ1-5,NA,NA,14,TRBV30,TGTGCCTGGAGCACGGGACCGTTCAATCAGCCCCAGCATTTT,CAWSTGPFNQPQHF
TRBJ2-5,NA,TRBD2,17,TRBV7-2,TGTGCCAGCAGCTTAGGGCTAGCGGGGGGACTATCAGAGACCCAGTACTTC,CASSLGLAGGLSETQYF